This TCR beta chain was captured in a study of TIL therapy for anti-PD-1-resistant metastatic lung cancer. Study details: Tumors carried a median about 1.5 non-synonymous mutations per megabase. Points from the study as a whole: The baseline peripheral repertoire was partially replaced by infused TIL clonotypes that later decayed. Treatment-naive, never-smoker and oncogene-addicted patients were overrepresented in this highly selected cohort.

V was cut by 2 bases and J by 7 bases, with 9 bases left in between. The CDR3 spans 12 residues. Sequencing used immunoSEQ v3. Clones were sequenced by immunoSEQ multiplex PCR, and TCRdb holds only the in-frame ones, with some missing. The sample has tens of thousands of clones; around 70% are singletons. A word on this clone: The antigen is undetermined.

Time point reported: pre-treatment sample, taken before nivolumab and TIL therapy. This sequence originates from a person aged 25 to 85 with non-small cell lung cancer. This chain connects TRBV12-3 or TRBV12-4 to TRBJ2-7; perhaps D is TRBD1 or TRBD2 (6 bases each). The sample here was blood, taken at baseline. Written as DNA, the CDR3 is TGTGCCAGCAGTTTACGGGGGCGAGAGCAGTACTTC. The encoded protein is CASSLRGREQYF.